This T cell receptor (beta chain) was identified in a study of tumor-infiltrating lymphocytes in primary liver carcinoma. RNA and DNA were co-extracted from roughly 20-30 mg of unsorted bulk tissue. Surgical resection served as treatment for the primary liver carcinoma of these patients. Study-level results: Just about 7.5-25% of leading clones were found in every one of five regions.

Priming with a constant-region primer yielded TCR beta cDNA from about 450 ng total RNA. Libraries of TCR beta came from three nested multiplex PCR rounds with slightly modified ARM-PCR. With TRBV1-TRBV30 forward primers and a C-beta reverse primer, the first two PCR rounds were run for around 11 cycles each. TCRdb recomputed calls from the multiplex PCR reads with MiXCR, one row per CDR3 protein. The data contain 100,000 or so distinct CDR3 sequences, approximately 80% of them singletons. This clonotype was counted ten times or more. What it binds is unknown. The CDR3 contains 16 residues. Germline-derived CDR1 and CDR2 are SGHRS and YFSETQ. V was shortened by 4 bases and J by 0 bases, with 14 bases between the two germline ends.

The source is a man in his forties with primary liver carcinoma and hepatitis B virus infection. The sequenced sample was liver tumor tissue from sampling region 3. Sample subset: tumor region T3, left-lateral pole. The chain is built from TRBV5-1 and TRBJ2-1; D unresolved. CDR3 sequence reads: CASSLTGPSSYNEQFF. The CDR3 coding sequence is TGCGCCAGCAGCCTGACCGGGCCCAGCTCCTACAATGAGCAGTTCTTC.